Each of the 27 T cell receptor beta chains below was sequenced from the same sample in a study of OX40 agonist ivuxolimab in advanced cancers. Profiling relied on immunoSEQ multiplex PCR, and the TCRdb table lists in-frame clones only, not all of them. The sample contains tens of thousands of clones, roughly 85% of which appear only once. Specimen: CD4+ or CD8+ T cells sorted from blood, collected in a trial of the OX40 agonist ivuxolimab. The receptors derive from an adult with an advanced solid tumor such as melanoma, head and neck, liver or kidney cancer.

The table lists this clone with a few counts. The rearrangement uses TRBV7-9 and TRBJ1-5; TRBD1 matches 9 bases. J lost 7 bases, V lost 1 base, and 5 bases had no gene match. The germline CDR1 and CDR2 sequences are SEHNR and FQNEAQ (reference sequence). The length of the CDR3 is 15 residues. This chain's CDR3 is CASSLGTGAWQPQHF. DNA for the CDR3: TGTGCCAGCAGCTTAGGGACAGGGGCATGGCAGCCCCAGCATTTT.

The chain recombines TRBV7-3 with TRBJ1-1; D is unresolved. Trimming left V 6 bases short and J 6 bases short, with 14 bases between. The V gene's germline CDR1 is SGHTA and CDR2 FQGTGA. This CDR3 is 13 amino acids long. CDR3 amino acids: CASSPSIYAEAFF. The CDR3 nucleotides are TGTGCCAGCAGTCCTTCCATTTATGCTGAAGCTTTCTTT.

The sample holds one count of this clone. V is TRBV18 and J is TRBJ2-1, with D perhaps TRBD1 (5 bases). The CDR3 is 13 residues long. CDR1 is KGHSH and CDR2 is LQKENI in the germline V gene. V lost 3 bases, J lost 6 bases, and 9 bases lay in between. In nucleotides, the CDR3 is TGTGCCAGCTCACCGTTACAGGCCAATGAGCAGTTCTTC. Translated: CASSPLQANEQFF.

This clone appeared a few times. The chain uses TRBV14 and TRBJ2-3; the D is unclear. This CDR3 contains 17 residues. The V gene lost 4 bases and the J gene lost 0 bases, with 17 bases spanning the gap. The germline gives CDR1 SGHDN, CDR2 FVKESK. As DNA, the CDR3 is TGTGCCAGCAGCCGGGGTGAAAGGGCGGTCAGCACAGATACGCAGTATTTT. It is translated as CASSRGERAVSTDTQYF. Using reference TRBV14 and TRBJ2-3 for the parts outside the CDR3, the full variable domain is EAGVTQFPSHSVIEKGQTVTLRCDPISGHDNLYWYRRVMGKEIKFLLHFVKESKQDESGMPNNRFLAERTGGTYSTLKVQPAELEDSGVYFCASSRGERAVSTDTQYFGPGTRLTVL.

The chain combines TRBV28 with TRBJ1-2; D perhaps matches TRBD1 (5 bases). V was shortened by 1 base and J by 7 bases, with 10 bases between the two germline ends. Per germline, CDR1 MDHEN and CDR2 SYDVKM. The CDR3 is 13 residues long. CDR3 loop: CASSLSQAPGYTF. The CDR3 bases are TGTGCCAGCAGTTTATCACAGGCGCCTGGCTACACCTTC.

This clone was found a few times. The CDR3 DNA reads as TGCGCCAGCAGCCTGACCCTAGCGGGGATGGAGACCCAGTACTTC. Translated, it gives CASSLTLAGMETQYF. The chain is built from TRBV5-1 and TRBJ2-5; 9 nucleotides line up with TRBD2. Unmatched junction bases numbered 9, after V lost 4 bases and J lost 5 bases. In germline, CDR1 is SGHRS, CDR2 YFSETQ. This CDR3 comprises 15 residues.

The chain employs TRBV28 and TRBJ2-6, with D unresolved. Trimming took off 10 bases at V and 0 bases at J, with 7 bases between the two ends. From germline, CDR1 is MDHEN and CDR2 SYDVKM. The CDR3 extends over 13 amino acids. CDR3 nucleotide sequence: TGTGCCACCGACTCCTCTGGGGCCAACGTCCTGACTTTC. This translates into CATDSSGANVLTF.

In DNA form, the CDR3 reads TGTGCCAGCTCAGACGGGGACAGAGTACTTTCACCCCTCCACTTT. Translated: CASSDGDRVLSPLHF. This rearrangement joins TRBV18 to TRBJ1-6, with 7 bases fitting TRBD1. J lost 9 bases, V lost 5 bases, and 10 bases had no gene match. The CDR3 totals 15 residues. Germline CDR1 KGHSH, CDR2 LQKENI.

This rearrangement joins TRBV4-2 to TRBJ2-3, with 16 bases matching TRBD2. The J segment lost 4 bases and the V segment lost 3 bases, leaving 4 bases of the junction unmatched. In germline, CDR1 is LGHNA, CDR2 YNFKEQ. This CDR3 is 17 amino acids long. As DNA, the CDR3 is TGTGCCAGCAGCCAGGGACTAGCGGGGGGGCGGGCAGATACGCAGTATTTT. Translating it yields CASSQGLAGGRADTQYF.

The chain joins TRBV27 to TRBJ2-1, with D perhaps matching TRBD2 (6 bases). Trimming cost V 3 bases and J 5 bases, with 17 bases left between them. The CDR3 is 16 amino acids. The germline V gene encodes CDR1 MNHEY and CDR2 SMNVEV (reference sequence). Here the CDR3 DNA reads TGTGCCAGCAGTTTTCACGGTTCGGCGGGGCACAATGAGCAGTTCTTC. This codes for CASSFHGSAGHNEQFF.

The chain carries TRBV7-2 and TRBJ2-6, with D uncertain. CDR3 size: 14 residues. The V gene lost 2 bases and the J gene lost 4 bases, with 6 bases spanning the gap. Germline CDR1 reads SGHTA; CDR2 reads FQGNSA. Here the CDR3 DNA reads TGTGCCAGCAGCTTACAGAAGGGGGCCAACGTCCTGACTTTC. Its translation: CASSLQKGANVLTF.

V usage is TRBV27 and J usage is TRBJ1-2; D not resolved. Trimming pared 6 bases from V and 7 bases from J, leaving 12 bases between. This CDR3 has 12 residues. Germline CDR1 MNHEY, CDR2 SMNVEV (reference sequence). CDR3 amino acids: CASREWGGGYTF. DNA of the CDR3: TGTGCCAGCAGGGAGTGGGGTGGTGGCTACACCTTC.

CDR3: CAISSGQAAVNEQYF. CDR3 in DNA: TGTGCCATCAGTTCTGGACAGGCCGCCGTAAACGAGCAGTACTTC. The rearrangement links TRBV10-3 to TRBJ2-5; 7 bases map to TRBD1. The tail of the sequence fits TRBJ2-7 better, so the J call may be wrong. The germline gives CDR1 ENHRY, CDR2 SYGVKD. The CDR3 consists of 15 residues.

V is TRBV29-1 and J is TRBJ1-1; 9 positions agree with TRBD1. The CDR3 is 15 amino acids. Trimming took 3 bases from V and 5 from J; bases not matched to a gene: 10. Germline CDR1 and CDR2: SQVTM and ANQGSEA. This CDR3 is CSVDRWRQGGTEAFF. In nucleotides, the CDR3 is TGCAGCGTTGATCGGTGGAGACAGGGGGGGACTGAAGCTTTCTTT.

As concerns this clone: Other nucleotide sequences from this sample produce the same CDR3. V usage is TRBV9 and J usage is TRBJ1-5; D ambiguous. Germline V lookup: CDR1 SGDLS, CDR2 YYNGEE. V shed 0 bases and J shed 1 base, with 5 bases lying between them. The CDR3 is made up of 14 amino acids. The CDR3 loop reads CASSVGQSNQPQHF. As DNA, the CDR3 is TGTGCCAGCAGCGTAGGGCAAAGCAATCAGCCCCAGCATTTT.

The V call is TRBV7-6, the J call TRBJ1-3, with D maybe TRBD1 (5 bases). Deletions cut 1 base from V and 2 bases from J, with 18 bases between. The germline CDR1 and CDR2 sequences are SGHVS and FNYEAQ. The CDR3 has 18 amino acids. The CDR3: CASSLDPGGGMAGNTIYF. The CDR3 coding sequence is TGTGCCAGCAGCTTAGACCCCGGGGGAGGAATGGCTGGAAACACCATATATTTT.

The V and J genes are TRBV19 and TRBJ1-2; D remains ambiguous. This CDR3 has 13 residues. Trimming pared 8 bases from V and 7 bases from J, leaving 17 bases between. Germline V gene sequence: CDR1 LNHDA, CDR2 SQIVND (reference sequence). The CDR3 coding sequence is TGTGCCAGTTCCCGCAACCGGGAGGGTGGCTACACCTTC. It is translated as CASSRNREGGYTF. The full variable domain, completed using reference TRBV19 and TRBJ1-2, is DGGITQSPKYLFRKEGQNVTLSCEQNLNHDAMYWYRQDPGQGLRLIYYSQIVNDFQKGDIAEGYSVSREKKESFPLTVTSAQKNPTAFYLCASSRNREGGYTFGSGTRLTVV.

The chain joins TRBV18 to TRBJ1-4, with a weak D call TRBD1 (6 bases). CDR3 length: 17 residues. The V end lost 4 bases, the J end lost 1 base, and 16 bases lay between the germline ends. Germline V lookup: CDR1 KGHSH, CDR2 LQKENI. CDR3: CASSLRGGQRTNEKLFF. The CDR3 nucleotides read TGTGCCAGCTCACTCCGGGGGGGGCAGCGAACTAATGAAAAACTGTTTTTT.

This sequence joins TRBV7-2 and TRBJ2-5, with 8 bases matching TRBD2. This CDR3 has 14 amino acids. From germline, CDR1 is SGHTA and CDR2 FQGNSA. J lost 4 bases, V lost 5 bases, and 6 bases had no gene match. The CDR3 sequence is CASSLGTSRETQYF. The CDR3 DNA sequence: TGTGCCAGCAGCCTTGGGACTAGTAGAGAGACCCAGTACTTC.

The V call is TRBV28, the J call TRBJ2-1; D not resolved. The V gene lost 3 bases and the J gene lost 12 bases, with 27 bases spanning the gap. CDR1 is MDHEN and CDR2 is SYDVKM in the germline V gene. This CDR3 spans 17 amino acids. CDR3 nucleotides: TGTGCCAGCAGTTTGCAGCAACTCCGTATAATCCCTAGGGCGCAGTTCTTC. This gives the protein CASSLQQLRIIPRAQFF.

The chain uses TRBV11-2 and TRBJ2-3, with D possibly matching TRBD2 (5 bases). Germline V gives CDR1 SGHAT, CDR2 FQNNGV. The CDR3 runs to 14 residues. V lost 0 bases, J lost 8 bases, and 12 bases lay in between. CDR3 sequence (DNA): TGTGCCAGCAGCTTAGACCCGGGGAGCGGTACGCAGTATTTT. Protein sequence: CASSLDPGSGTQYF.

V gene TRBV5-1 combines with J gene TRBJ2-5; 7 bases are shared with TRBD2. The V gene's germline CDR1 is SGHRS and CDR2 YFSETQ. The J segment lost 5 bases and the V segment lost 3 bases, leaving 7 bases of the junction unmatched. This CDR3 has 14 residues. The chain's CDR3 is CASSWTQAGETQYF. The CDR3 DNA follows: TGCGCCAGCAGCTGGACGCAAGCGGGGGAGACCCAGTACTTC.

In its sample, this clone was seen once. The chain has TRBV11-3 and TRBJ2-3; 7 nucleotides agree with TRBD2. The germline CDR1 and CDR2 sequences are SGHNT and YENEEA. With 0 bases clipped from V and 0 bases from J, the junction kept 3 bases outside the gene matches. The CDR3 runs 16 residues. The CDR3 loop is CASSLDPGGSTDTQYF. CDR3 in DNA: TGTGCCAGCAGCTTAGATCCGGGGGGAAGCACAGATACGCAGTATTTT. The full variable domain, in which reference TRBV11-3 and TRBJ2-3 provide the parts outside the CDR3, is EAGVVQSPRYKIIEKKQPVAFWCNPISGHNTLYWYLQNLGQGPELLIRYENEEAVDDSQLPKDRFSAERLKGVDSTLKIQPAELGDSAVYLCASSLDPGGSTDTQYFGPGTRLTVL.

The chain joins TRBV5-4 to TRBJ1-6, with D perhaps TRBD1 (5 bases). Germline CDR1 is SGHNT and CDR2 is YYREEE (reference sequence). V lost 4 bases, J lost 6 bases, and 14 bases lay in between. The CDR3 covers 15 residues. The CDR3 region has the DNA TGTGCCAGCAGCGGGGGGGGGACTTTTAATTCACCCCTCCACTTT. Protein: CASSGGGTFNSPLHF.

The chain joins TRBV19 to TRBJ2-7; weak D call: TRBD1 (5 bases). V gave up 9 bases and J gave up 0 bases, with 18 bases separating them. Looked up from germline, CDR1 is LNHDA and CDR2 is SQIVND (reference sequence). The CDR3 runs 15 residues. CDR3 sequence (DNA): TGTGCCAGCAAGCAGGGATGGTTGTCCTCCTACGAGCAGTACTTC. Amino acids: CASKQGWLSSYEQYF. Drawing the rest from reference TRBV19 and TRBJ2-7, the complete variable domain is DGGITQSPKYLFRKEGQNVTLSCEQNLNHDAMYWYRQDPGQGLRLIYYSQIVNDFQKGDIAEGYSVSREKKESFPLTVTSAQKNPTAFYLCASKQGWLSSYEQYFGPGTRLTVT.

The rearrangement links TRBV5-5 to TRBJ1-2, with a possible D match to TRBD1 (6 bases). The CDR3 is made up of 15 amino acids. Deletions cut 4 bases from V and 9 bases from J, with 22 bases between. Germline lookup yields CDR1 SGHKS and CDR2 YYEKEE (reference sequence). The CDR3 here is CASSLDLGGRVSYTF. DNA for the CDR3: TGTGCCAGCAGCCTGGACCTAGGGGGGAGAGTTAGCTACACCTTC.

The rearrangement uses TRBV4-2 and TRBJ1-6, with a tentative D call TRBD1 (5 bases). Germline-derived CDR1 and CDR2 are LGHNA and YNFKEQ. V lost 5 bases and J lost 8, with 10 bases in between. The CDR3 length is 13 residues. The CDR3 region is CASSLGPDSPLHF. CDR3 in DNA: TGTGCCAGCAGCTTGGGGCCCGATTCACCCCTCCACTTT.